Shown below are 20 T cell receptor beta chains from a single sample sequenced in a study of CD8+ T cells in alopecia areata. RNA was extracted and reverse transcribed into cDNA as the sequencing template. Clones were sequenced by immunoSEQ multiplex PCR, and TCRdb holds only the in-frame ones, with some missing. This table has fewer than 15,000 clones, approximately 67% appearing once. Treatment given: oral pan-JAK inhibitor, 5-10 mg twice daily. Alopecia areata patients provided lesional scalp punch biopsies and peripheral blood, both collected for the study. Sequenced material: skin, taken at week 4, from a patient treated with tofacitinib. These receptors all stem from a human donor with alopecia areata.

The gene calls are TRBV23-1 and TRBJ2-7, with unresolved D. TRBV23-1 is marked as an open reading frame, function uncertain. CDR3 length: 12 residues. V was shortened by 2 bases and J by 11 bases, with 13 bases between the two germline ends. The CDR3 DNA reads TGCGCCAGCAGTCAAACCGACTCATTGGAGTACTTC. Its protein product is CASSQTDSLEYF.

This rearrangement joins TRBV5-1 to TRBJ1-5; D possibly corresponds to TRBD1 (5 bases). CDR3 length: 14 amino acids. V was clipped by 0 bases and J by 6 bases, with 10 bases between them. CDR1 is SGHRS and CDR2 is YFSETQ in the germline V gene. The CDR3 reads CASSLDGGTQPQHF. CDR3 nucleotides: TGCGCCAGCAGCTTGGATGGGGGAACTCAGCCCCAGCATTTT. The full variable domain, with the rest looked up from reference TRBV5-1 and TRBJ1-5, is KAGVTQTPRYLIKTRGQQVTLSCSPISGHRSVSWYQQTPGQGLQFLFEYFSETQRNKGNFPGRFSGRQFSNSRSEMNVSTLELGDSALYLCASSLDGGTQPQHFGDGTRLSIL.

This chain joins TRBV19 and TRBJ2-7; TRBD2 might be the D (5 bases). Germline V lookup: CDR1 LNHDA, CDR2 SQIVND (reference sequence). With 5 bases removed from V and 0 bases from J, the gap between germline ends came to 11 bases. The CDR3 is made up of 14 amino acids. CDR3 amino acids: CASSPRRSSYEQYF. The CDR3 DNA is TGTGCCAGTAGTCCCAGGAGGAGCTCCTACGAGCAGTACTTC. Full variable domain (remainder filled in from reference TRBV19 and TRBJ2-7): DGGITQSPKYLFRKEGQNVTLSCEQNLNHDAMYWYRQDPGQGLRLIYYSQIVNDFQKGDIAEGYSVSREKKESFPLTVTSAQKNPTAFYLCASSPRRSSYEQYFGPGTRLTVT.

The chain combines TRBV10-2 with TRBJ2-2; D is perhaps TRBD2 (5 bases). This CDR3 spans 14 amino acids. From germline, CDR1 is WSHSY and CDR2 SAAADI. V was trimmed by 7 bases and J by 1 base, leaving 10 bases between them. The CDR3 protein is CASTLARNTGELFF. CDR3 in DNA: TGCGCCAGCACGTTAGCGCGGAACACCGGGGAGCTGTTTTTT.

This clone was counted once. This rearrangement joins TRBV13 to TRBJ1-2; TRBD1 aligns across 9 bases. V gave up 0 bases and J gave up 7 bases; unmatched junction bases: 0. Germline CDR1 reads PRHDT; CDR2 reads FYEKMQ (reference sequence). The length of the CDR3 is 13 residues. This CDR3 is CASSLGDRGGYTF. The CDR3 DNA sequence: TGTGCCAGCAGCTTAGGGGACAGGGGTGGCTACACCTTC.

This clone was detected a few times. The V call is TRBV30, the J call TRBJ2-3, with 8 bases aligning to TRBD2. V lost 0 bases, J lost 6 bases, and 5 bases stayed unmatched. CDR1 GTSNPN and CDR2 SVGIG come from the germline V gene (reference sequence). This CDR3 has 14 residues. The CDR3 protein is CAWSVSGGQDTQYF. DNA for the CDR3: TGTGCCTGGAGTGTTTCGGGGGGGCAGGATACGCAGTATTTT.

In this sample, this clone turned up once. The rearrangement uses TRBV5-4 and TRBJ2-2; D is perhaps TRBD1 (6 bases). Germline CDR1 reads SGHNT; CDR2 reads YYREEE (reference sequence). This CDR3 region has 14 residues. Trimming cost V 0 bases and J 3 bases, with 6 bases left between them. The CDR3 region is CASSLAGDTGELFF. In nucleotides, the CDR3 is TGTGCCAGCAGCTTGGCAGGGGACACCGGGGAGCTGTTTTTT.

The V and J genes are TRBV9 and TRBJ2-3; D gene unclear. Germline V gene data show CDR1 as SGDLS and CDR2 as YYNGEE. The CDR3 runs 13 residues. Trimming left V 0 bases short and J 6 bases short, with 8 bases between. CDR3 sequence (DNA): TGTGCCAGCAGCGTAGGAAAAGAGGATACGCAGTATTTT. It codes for CASSVGKEDTQYF.

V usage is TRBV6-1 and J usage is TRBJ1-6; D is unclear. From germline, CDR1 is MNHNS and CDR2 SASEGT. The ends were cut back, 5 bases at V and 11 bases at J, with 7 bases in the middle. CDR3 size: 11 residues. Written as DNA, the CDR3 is TGTGCCAGCAGTAACCGGGCACCCCTCCACTTT. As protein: CASSNRAPLHF.

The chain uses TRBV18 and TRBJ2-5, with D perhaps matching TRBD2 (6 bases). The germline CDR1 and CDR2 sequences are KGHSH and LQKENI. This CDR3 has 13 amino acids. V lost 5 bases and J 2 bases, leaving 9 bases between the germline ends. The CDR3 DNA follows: TGTGCCAGCTCAGCGGGACTGCAAGAGACCCAGTACTTC. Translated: CASSAGLQETQYF.

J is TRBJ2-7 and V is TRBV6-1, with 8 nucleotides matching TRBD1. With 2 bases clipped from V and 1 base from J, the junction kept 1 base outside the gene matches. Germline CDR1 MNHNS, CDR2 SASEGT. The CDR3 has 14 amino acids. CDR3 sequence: CASSERTGSYEQYF. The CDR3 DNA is TGTGCCAGCAGTGAAAGGACAGGGTCCTACGAGCAGTACTTC.

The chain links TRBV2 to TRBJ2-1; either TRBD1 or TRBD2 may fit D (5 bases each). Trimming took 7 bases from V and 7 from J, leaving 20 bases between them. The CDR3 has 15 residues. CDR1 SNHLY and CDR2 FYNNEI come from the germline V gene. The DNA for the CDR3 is TGTGCCAGCAAGATGGGGGATTTCCCGTTAAATGAGCAGTTCTTC. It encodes CASKMGDFPLNEQFF.

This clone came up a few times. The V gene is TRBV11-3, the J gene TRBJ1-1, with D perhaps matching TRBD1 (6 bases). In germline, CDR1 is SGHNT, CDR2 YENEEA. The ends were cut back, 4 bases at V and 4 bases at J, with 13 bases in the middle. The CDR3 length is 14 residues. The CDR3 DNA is TGTGCCAGCAGCTCCCTAAGGGGGGCCACTGAAGCTTTCTTT. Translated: CASSSLRGATEAFF.

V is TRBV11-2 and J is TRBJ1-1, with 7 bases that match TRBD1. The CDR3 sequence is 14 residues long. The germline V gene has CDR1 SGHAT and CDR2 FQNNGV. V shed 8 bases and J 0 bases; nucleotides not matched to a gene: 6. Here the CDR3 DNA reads TGTGCCAGCGGTTTCAGGGGGTTGAACACTGAAGCTTTCTTT. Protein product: CASGFRGLNTEAFF. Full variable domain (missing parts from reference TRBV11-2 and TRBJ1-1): EAGVAQSPRYKIIEKRQSVAFWCNPISGHATLYWYQQILGQGPKLLIQFQNNGVVDDSQLPKDRFSAERLKGVDSTLKIQPAKLEDSAVYLCASGFRGLNTEAFFGQGTRLTVV.

The CDR3, as DNA: TGTGCCAGCTCACCACGACAGGGAGAGGCTGGAAACACCATATATTTT. Residues: CASSPRQGEAGNTIYF. The gene calls are TRBV18 and TRBJ1-3; 7 nucleotides match TRBD1. J was trimmed by 2 bases and V by 1 base; bases with no gene match: 5. CDR3 length: 16 residues. Germline V gene data show CDR1 as KGHSH and CDR2 as LQKENI.

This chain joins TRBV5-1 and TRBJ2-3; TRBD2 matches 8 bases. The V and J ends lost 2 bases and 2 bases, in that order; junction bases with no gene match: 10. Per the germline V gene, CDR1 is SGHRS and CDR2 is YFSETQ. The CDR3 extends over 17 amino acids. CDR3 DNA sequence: TGCGCCAGCAGCTTACGACCCGGGACTAGGGTCACAGATACGCAGTATTTT. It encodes CASSLRPGTRVTDTQYF.

CDR3 nucleotide sequence: TGTGCCAGCAGCTTTACGGGATGGGAAGCAGCGAACACCGGGGAGCTGTTTTTT. Residues: CASSFTGWEAANTGELFF. V and J are TRBV7-2 and TRBJ2-2; tentative D call: TRBD2 (5 bases). The CDR3 sequence is 18 residues long. The V gene lost 3 bases and the J gene lost 0 bases, with 17 bases spanning the gap. The germline gives CDR1 SGHTA, CDR2 FQGNSA. Using reference TRBV7-2 and TRBJ2-2 for the parts outside the CDR3, the full variable domain is GAGVSQSPSNKVTEKGKDVELRCDPISGHTALYWYRQSLGQGLEFLIYFQGNSAPDKSGLPSDRFSAERTGGSVSTLTIQRTQQEDSAVYLCASSFTGWEAANTGELFFGEGSRLTVL.

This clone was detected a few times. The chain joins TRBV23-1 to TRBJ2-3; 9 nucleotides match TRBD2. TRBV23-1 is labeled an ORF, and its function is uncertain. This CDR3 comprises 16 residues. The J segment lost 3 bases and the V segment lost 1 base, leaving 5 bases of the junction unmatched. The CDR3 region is CASSQFGLAWTDTQYF. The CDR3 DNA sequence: TGCGCCAGCAGTCAATTCGGACTAGCGTGGACAGATACGCAGTATTTT.

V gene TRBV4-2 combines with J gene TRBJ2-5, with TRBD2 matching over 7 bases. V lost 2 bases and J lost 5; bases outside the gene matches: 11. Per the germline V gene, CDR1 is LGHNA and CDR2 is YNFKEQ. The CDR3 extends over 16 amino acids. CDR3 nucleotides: TGTGCCAGCAGCCAAAGCGGCGGGGGAGCTGTCGAGACCCAGTACTTC. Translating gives CASSQSGGGAVETQYF.

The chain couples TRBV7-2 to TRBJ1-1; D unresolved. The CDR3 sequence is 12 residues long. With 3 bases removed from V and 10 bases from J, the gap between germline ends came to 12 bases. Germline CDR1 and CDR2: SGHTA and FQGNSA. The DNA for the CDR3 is TGTGCCAGCAGCTTGGGAGTGGACGGAGCTTTCTTT. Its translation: CASSLGVDGAFF.